The 32 T cell receptor beta chains presented below share a single source sample, sequenced in a study of T cells in Graves' hyperthyroidism and ophthalmopathy. Authors of the study amplified TCR beta CDR3 regions from RNA transcripts. RT-PCR in the first round (using the HTBI primer set) targeted the TCR CDR3. TCRdb re-analysed the multiplex PCR reads in MiXCR, keeping a single row per CDR3 protein. The sample records around 300,000 distinct CDR3 sequences, about 20% being singletons. Sequenced: blood. The receptors derive from a man younger than 40 with Graves' ophthalmopathy.

This sequence joins TRBV7-6 and TRBJ2-3, with 11 bases identical to TRBD2. CDR3 length: 16 amino acids. With 0 bases clipped from V and 2 bases from J, the junction kept 1 base outside the gene matches. CDR1 is SGHVS and CDR2 is FNYEAQ in the germline V gene. CDR3: CASSLAGLADTDTQYF. As DNA, the CDR3 is TGTGCCAGCAGCTTAGCGGGACTAGCGGACACAGATACGCAGTATTTT.

As concerns this clonotype: A much bigger clone sits one base away, suggesting this may be a read error. The rearrangement joins TRBV5-1 to TRBJ2-7; 14 bases match TRBD2. Trimming took 4 bases from V and 9 from J; bases not matched to a gene: 12. Per germline, CDR1 SGHRS and CDR2 YFSETQ. The CDR3 runs to 16 residues. CDR3 in DNA: TGCGCCAGCAGCCCACGCCCGGGACTAGCGGGAGAACGGCAGTACTTC. It encodes CASSPRPGLAGERQYF.

V usage is TRBV9 and J usage is TRBJ2-1, with D possibly matching TRBD1 (5 bases). Germline values: CDR1 SGDLS, CDR2 YYNGEE. Between the trimmed V and J ends, which lost 5 bases and 0 bases, there was a span of 12 bases. There are 15 residues in the CDR3. The CDR3 DNA sequence: TGTGCCAGCAGTGAAGGAAGGGGCTCCTACAATGAGCAGTTCTTC. This codes for CASSEGRGSYNEQFF.

The chain carries TRBV7-8 and TRBJ1-1; 7 positions agree with TRBD1. The CDR3 contains 12 residues. Germline V CDR1 and CDR2: SGHVS, FQNEAQ. V was clipped by 7 bases and J by 9 bases; unmatched bases: 8. The chain's CDR3 is CASKGPGQQAFF. The CDR3 DNA is TGTGCCAGCAAAGGACCGGGACAGCAAGCTTTCTTT.

The chain is built from TRBV29-1 and TRBJ2-1; D is perhaps TRBD2 (5 bases). The CDR3 is made up of 13 amino acids. Trimming left V 3 bases short and J 1 base short, with 7 bases between. The germline gives CDR1 SQVTM, CDR2 ANQGSEA. The CDR3 DNA reads TGCAGCGTTGACCGGGGTTCCTACAATGAGCAGTTCTTC. It codes for CSVDRGSYNEQFF.

This clonotype has a handful of counts. This sequence joins TRBV12-3 or TRBV12-4 and TRBJ2-5; 7 bases match TRBD1. J was trimmed by 3 bases and V by 3 bases; bases with no gene match: 4. The CDR3 runs to 14 residues. The CDR3 loop reads CASSFWQGEETQYF. CDR3 coding DNA: TGTGCCAGCAGTTTTTGGCAGGGGGAAGAGACCCAGTACTTC.

The rearrangement joins TRBV7-9 to TRBJ2-1; 9 bases agree with TRBD2. After removal of 1 base from V and 8 bases from J, the junction contained 3 bases not matched to a gene. In germline, CDR1 is SEHNR, CDR2 FQNEAQ (reference sequence). CDR3 length: 14 residues. The chain's CDR3 is CASSLVAGDYEQFF. CDR3 bases: TGTGCCAGCAGCTTAGTAGCGGGAGACTATGAGCAGTTCTTC.

The CDR3 here is CASSLIRGTGDTGELFF. In DNA form, the CDR3 reads TGTGCCAGCAGTTTAATTCGAGGGACAGGGGACACCGGGGAGCTGTTTTTT. The genes are TRBV27 and TRBJ2-2; 10 bases are shared with TRBD1. Germline V gene data show CDR1 as MNHEY and CDR2 as SMNVEV (reference sequence). V lost 2 bases and J lost 3; bases outside the gene matches: 6. CDR3 length equals 17 residues.

The chain links TRBV6-1 to TRBJ1-1, with no clear D. Trimming removed 4 bases from V and 1 base from J, with 10 bases in between. This CDR3 spans 14 amino acids. CDR1 and CDR2 (germline): MNHNS, SASEGT. The CDR3 region has the DNA TGTGCCAGCAGTGCCACATATAAGAACACTGAAGCTTTCTTT. Translating gives CASSATYKNTEAFF.

This chain links TRBV4-2 with TRBJ2-7; D is unclear. The CDR3 is 16 residues long. Germline values: CDR1 LGHNA, CDR2 YNFKEQ. Trimming took 0 bases from V and 2 from J, leaving 14 bases between them. The CDR3 loop is CASSQEGKVPTYEQYF. The DNA for the CDR3 is TGTGCCAGCAGCCAAGAGGGGAAAGTTCCCACCTACGAGCAGTACTTC.

This chain links TRBV20-1 with TRBJ2-1; D is perhaps TRBD2 (5 bases). The CDR3 totals 15 residues. Germline CDR1 DFQATT, CDR2 SNEGSKA (reference sequence). The V end lost 0 bases, the J end lost 0 bases, and 9 bases lay between the germline ends. In DNA, the CDR3 is TGCAGTGCTAGAGATCCGGGGAGCTCCTACAATGAGCAGTTCTTC. Its protein is CSARDPGSSYNEQFF.

This clonotype showed up many times. V usage is TRBV7-8 and J usage is TRBJ1-5; 8 bases are a match to TRBD1. Per the germline V gene, CDR1 is SGHVS and CDR2 is FQNEAQ. This CDR3 has 15 residues. V lost 6 bases, J lost 1 base, and 5 bases stayed unmatched. The CDR3, as DNA: TGTGCCAGCAGGCGAGACAGGGGCAGCAATCAGCCCCAGCATTTT. It specifies CASRRDRGSNQPQHF. Using reference TRBV7-8 and TRBJ1-5 for the parts outside the CDR3, the full variable domain is GAGVSQSPRYKVAKRGQDVALRCDPISGHVSLFWYQQALGQGPEFLTYFQNEAQLDKSGLPSDRFFAERPEGSVSTLKIQRTQQEDSAVYLCASRRDRGSNQPQHFGDGTRLSIL.

The rearrangement joins TRBV2 to TRBJ2-1, with 10 bases that match TRBD2. This CDR3 has 14 amino acids. Germline V gives CDR1 SNHLY, CDR2 FYNNEI. V shed 6 bases, J shed 4 bases, and the junction held 3 bases outside the gene matches. In nucleotides, the CDR3 is TGTGCCAGCAGAGCGGGAGGGAAATACAATGAGCAGTTCTTC. Amino acids: CASRAGGKYNEQFF.

This clonotype has a count of ten or more. This chain connects TRBV3-1 to TRBJ2-4; 8 positions match TRBD2. V lost 4 bases and J lost 5; bases outside the gene matches: 10. Germline V gene sequence: CDR1 LGHDT, CDR2 YNNKEL (reference sequence). The CDR3 consists of 16 residues. CDR3 coding DNA: TGTGCCAGCAGCCCATGGGCAGGAGCGGGAGAAAACATTCAGTACTTC. Protein: CASSPWAGAGENIQYF.

Details on this clonotype: This clone may be a read error of a much larger clone one base away. The J gene is TRBJ1-1, the V gene TRBV30, with a tentative D call TRBD1 (5 bases). V was cut by 8 bases and J by 4 bases, with 20 bases left in between. Germline V gene lookup returns CDR1 GTSNPN and CDR2 SVGIG (reference sequence). There are 14 residues in the CDR3. The CDR3 loop is CAARWGRESTEAFF. CDR3 in DNA: TGTGCCGCTCGGTGGGGCAGGGAGAGCACTGAAGCTTTCTTT.

This clonotype turned up a few times. The rearrangement uses TRBV7-2 and TRBJ1-2; D call uncertain. CDR3 length: 17 residues. In germline, CDR1 is SGHTA, CDR2 FQGNSA. Trimming pared 5 bases from V and 5 bases from J, leaving 24 bases between. This chain's CDR3 is CASSPGRLNPMGYGYTF. The CDR3 DNA sequence: TGTGCCAGCAGCCCGGGCAGGCTCAACCCCATGGGATATGGCTACACCTTC.

The rearrangement joins TRBV2 to TRBJ1-5; no reliable D call. The CDR3 length is 16 residues. Trimming pared 7 bases from V and 0 bases from J, leaving 16 bases between. In germline, CDR1 is SNHLY, CDR2 FYNNEI. The CDR3, as DNA: TGTGCCAGCAAGTCAGGATCCAGTTATAGCAATCAGCCCCAGCATTTT. Protein: CASKSGSSYSNQPQHF.

Ten or more counts support this clonotype. The J gene is TRBJ2-3, the V gene TRBV7-8, with 8 positions matching TRBD1. The CDR3 covers 14 residues. The V segment lost 4 bases and the J segment 5 bases; nucleotides outside the gene matches: 5. The germline V gene has CDR1 SGHVS and CDR2 FQNEAQ. The CDR3 nucleotides read TGTGCCAGCAGCTCTCGAGACAGGGGAGATACGCAGTATTTT. Amino acids: CASSSRDRGDTQYF. The whole variable domain, filled in from reference TRBV7-8 and TRBJ2-3, reads GAGVSQSPRYKVAKRGQDVALRCDPISGHVSLFWYQQALGQGPEFLTYFQNEAQLDKSGLPSDRFFAERPEGSVSTLKIQRTQQEDSAVYLCASSSRDRGDTQYFGPGTRLTVL.

This chain connects TRBV7-3 to TRBJ2-1; D is perhaps TRBD1 or TRBD2 (7 bases each). The CDR3 has 13 residues. Germline V gene lookup returns CDR1 SGHTA and CDR2 FQGTGA. The V gene lost 4 bases and the J gene lost 12 bases, with 16 bases spanning the gap. CDR3 residues: CASSYNSRGGQFF. The CDR3 DNA follows: TGTGCCAGCAGCTACAATTCCAGGGGGGGGCAGTTCTTC.

This clonotype has a handful of counts. The rearrangement joins TRBV12-3 or TRBV12-4 to TRBJ2-3, with 10 bases lining up with TRBD1. This CDR3 spans 15 amino acids. J gave up 4 bases and V 5 bases, and 6 bases lay outside the gene matches. In nucleotides, the CDR3 is TGTGCCAGCAGTGAGACAGGGGGCGACGCAGATACGCAGTATTTT. It encodes CASSETGGDADTQYF.

This clonotype came up a few times. The chain recombines TRBV5-1 with TRBJ1-1; 8 bases fit TRBD1. Trimming at V came to 4 bases and at J to 1 base, leaving 3 bases not matched to a gene. Germline assignment: CDR1 SGHRS and CDR2 YFSETQ. This CDR3 region has 14 residues. DNA of the CDR3: TGCGCCAGCAGCACCGGACAGGGGAACACTGAAGCTTTCTTT. Its translation is CASSTGQGNTEAFF.

The chain employs TRBV2 and TRBJ1-4; D remains ambiguous. Per the germline V gene, CDR1 is SNHLY and CDR2 is FYNNEI. The CDR3 covers 14 residues. Trimming pared 3 bases from V and 5 bases from J, leaving 10 bases between. The CDR3 nucleotides read TGTGCCAGCAGTGATGGGTCCGAGAATGAAAAACTGTTTTTT. It encodes CASSDGSENEKLFF.

The V call is TRBV9, the J call TRBJ2-6; tentatively, D is TRBD2 (7 bases). CDR1 and CDR2 from the germline V gene are SGDLS and YYNGEE. There are 17 residues in the CDR3. The V gene lost 3 bases and the J gene lost 4 bases, with 17 bases spanning the gap. The CDR3 protein is CASSESSRGAGANVLTF. The CDR3 nucleotides are TGTGCCAGCAGCGAGTCCTCACGGGGGGCAGGGGCCAACGTCCTGACTTTC.

The V gene is TRBV7-9, the J gene TRBJ2-7; possibly TRBD1 for D (6 bases). Trimming cost V 5 bases and J 7 bases, with 12 bases left between them. The CDR3 runs to 12 residues. Germline V gene sequence: CDR1 SEHNR, CDR2 FQNEAQ (reference sequence). CDR3 sequence: CASSPGAREQYF. CDR3 DNA sequence: TGTGCCAGCAGCCCAGGGGCGAGAGAGCAGTACTTC. The full variable domain, with the rest looked up from reference TRBV7-9 and TRBJ2-7, is DTGVSQNPRHKITKRGQNVTFRCDPISEHNRLYWYRQTLGQGPEFLTYFQNEAQLEKSRLLSDRFSAERPKGSFSTLEIQRTEQGDSAMYLCASSPGAREQYFGPGTRLTVT.

This clonotype was picked up a small number of times. The V and J genes are TRBV7-9 and TRBJ2-4; 7 bases are a match to TRBD1. The CDR3 runs 15 residues. J lost 1 base, V lost 5 bases, and 5 bases had no gene match. The germline gives CDR1 SEHNR, CDR2 FQNEAQ (reference sequence). The CDR3 protein is CASSNRGFAKNIQYF. The CDR3 nucleotides read TGTGCCAGCAGCAACAGGGGATTCGCCAAAAACATTCAGTACTTC.

As for this clonotype: Sequence at one end of the junction differs from germline and may be a read error. The chain employs TRBV15 and TRBJ2-3; weak D call: TRBD2 (6 bases). From germline, CDR1 is LNHNV and CDR2 YYDKDF (reference sequence). This CDR3 has 17 amino acids. The CDR3 here is CATSSPLGGGSIDTQYF. CDR3 nucleotide sequence: TGTGCCACCAGCAGCCCCCTCGGGGGAGGCAGCATAGATACGCAGTATTTT.

The rearrangement joins TRBV4-1 to TRBJ1-5; the match to TRBD1 covers 7 bases. The J segment lost 5 bases and the V segment lost 3 bases, leaving 10 bases of the junction unmatched. The CDR3 sequence is 16 residues long. Germline CDR1 reads MGHRA; CDR2 reads YSYEKL. CDR3 DNA: TGCGCCAGCAGCCAGGTTAAACAGGGGAAGGATCAGCCCCAGCATTTT. The encoded protein is CASSQVKQGKDQPQHF.

This clonotype occurred a few times. The V call is TRBV20-1, the J call TRBJ2-1; weak D call: TRBD2 (6 bases). Trimming removed 2 bases at V and 0 bases at J, with 11 bases between. Per the germline V gene, CDR1 is DFQATT and CDR2 is SNEGSKA (reference sequence). The CDR3 consists of 15 residues. The CDR3 loop reads CSARTSRSSYNEQFF. The CDR3 DNA reads TGCAGTGCTAGAACTAGCAGAAGCTCCTACAATGAGCAGTTCTTC.

This clonotype turned up a few times. The chain combines TRBV11-2 with TRBJ2-1; 7 nucleotides agree with TRBD1. V shed 5 bases, J shed 5 bases, and the junction held 12 bases outside the gene matches. Per the germline V gene, CDR1 is SGHAT and CDR2 is FQNNGV. This CDR3 region has 16 residues. Written as DNA, the CDR3 is TGTGCCAGCAGCCCGAGAGGGGGCTTCCCCGACAATGAGCAGTTCTTC. This sequence encodes CASSPRGGFPDNEQFF.

This clonotype was counted between two and nine times. The genes are TRBV28 and TRBJ2-2; D ambiguous. Germline V gene data show CDR1 as MDHEN and CDR2 as SYDVKM. The CDR3 runs to 11 residues. V was clipped by 7 bases and J by 8 bases, with 8 bases between them. Here the CDR3 reads CASTHTGELFF. The CDR3 coding sequence is TGTGCCAGCACCCATACTGGGGAGCTGTTTTTT. The full variable domain, with the rest looked up from reference TRBV28 and TRBJ2-2, is DVKVTQSSRYLVKRTGEKVFLECVQDMDHENMFWYRQDPGLGLRLIYFSYDVKMKEKGDIPEGYSVSREKKERFSLILESASTNQTSMYLCASTHTGELFFGEGSRLTVL.

This clonotype was observed many times. The CDR3 loop is CASSLMAKGGVAMSNQPQHF. CDR3 DNA sequence: TGTGCCAGCAGTTTAATGGCCAAAGGGGGGGTTGCTATGAGCAATCAGCCCCAGCATTTT. The rearrangement uses TRBV12-3 or TRBV12-4 and TRBJ1-5; D may be TRBD1 (6 bases). The CDR3 length is 20 residues. V was trimmed by 2 bases and J by 1 base, leaving 24 bases between them.

This clonotype showed up just a few times. J is TRBJ1-2 and V is TRBV24-1; possible D gene TRBD1, 6 bases. Germline V lookup: CDR1 KGHDR, CDR2 SFDVKD. The V end was cut by 4 bases, the J end by 5 bases, with 13 bases between. This CDR3 comprises 14 residues. The CDR3 DNA reads as TGTGCCACCAGTGACCCGGGACAAACGTATGGCTACACCTTC. Translating gives CATSDPGQTYGYTF.